The 8 T cell receptor beta chains given below trace back to one sample, sequenced in a study of regulatory T cells in long-lasting Graves disease. Building of the TCR beta libraries involved iRepertoire HTBI primers and Arm-PCR of CDR3 regions. Via MiXCR, TCRdb re-called the multiplex PCR reads, giving one row per CDR3 protein. This table holds 350,000 to 500,000 distinct CDR3 sequences, approximately 14% found once. The time point is: newly diagnosed GD, antithyroid drugs for less than 3 months. Making the TCR library involved RNA that had been extracted from PBMCs. A further study also used this sample, focusing on T cells in Graves' hyperthyroidism and ophthalmopathy.

The sequences come from peripheral blood mononuclear cells (PBMCs), collected at new diagnosis, from a patient treated with antithyroid drugs. The receptor set was obtained from a woman aged 45-65 years with Graves disease.

The V call is TRBV6-5, the J call TRBJ1-3; D possibly corresponds to TRBD1 (5 bases). The CDR3 is 17 residues long. V was clipped by 0 bases and J by 3 bases, with 15 bases between them. Germline V gene lookup returns CDR1 MNHEY and CDR2 SVGAGI. The CDR3 is CASSYSISGLGGNTIYF. The CDR3 DNA follows: TGTGCCAGCAGTTACTCGATTTCAGGGCTTGGTGGAAACACCATATATTTT.

This clonotype was seen repeatedly, ten times or more. The chain recombines TRBV6-2 or TRBV6-3 with TRBJ2-1; 10 positions agree with TRBD2. Germline V gives CDR1 MNHEY, CDR2 SVGEGT. V dropped 4 bases and J dropped 5; count of bases not matched to a gene: 2. This CDR3 has 14 amino acids. The CDR3 sequence is CASSSGTSDNEQFF. The CDR3 nucleotides are TGTGCCAGCAGTTCCGGGACTAGCGACAATGAGCAGTTCTTC.

Ten or more counts support this clonotype. The chain combines TRBV7-3 with TRBJ1-2; D unresolved. There are 13 residues in the CDR3. With 4 bases removed from V and 0 bases from J, the gap between germline ends came to 6 bases. Germline V CDR1 and CDR2: SGHTA, FQGTGA. In nucleotides, the CDR3 is TGTGCCAGCAGCTATAGATCTAACTATGGCTACACCTTC. This gives the protein CASSYRSNYGYTF. The full variable domain, with the rest looked up from reference TRBV7-3 and TRBJ1-2, is GAGVSQTPSNKVTEKGKYVELRCDPISGHTALYWYRQSLGQGPEFLIYFQGTGAADDSGLPNDRFFAVRPEGSVSTLKIQRTERGDSAVYLCASSYRSNYGYTFGSGTRLTVV.

This clonotype was recorded at least ten times. CDR3 nucleotides: TGTGCCAGCAGTCGGGGCGGACCCTACGAGCAGTACTTC. This encodes CASSRGGPYEQYF. The V call is TRBV28, the J call TRBJ2-7; D may be TRBD1 or TRBD2 (5 bases each). V was pared by 5 bases and J by 2 bases, with 10 bases between. Germline CDR1 and CDR2: MDHEN and SYDVKM. The CDR3 length is 13 residues.

The chain uses TRBV6-2 or TRBV6-3 and TRBJ1-2, with 7 bases lining up with TRBD1. There are 18 residues in the CDR3. Unmatched junction bases numbered 17, after V lost 5 bases and J lost 2 bases. The germline V gene has CDR1 MNHEY and CDR2 SVGEGT. CDR3 in amino acids: CASSEFMAGGGGNYGYTF. For the CDR3, the DNA is TGTGCCAGCAGTGAATTCATGGCAGGGGGGGGCGGAAACTATGGCTACACCTTC.

This clonotype was observed at least ten times. The chain is built from TRBV7-8 and TRBJ2-3, with 8 positions matching TRBD1. Per germline, CDR1 SGHVS and CDR2 FQNEAQ. The CDR3 totals 15 residues. The junction had 7 bases not matched to a gene; V was cut back by 4 bases and J by 4 bases. CDR3 sequence: CASSSRTGRADTQYF. The CDR3 DNA follows: TGTGCCAGCAGCTCTAGGACAGGGCGTGCAGATACGCAGTATTTT.

In regard to this clonotype: Given a much more abundant clone one base away, this may be a read error. The chain uses TRBV27 and TRBJ2-3, with a possible D match to TRBD2 (6 bases). Per germline, CDR1 MNHEY and CDR2 SMNVEV (reference sequence). The CDR3 is made up of 13 amino acids. V lost 5 bases, J lost 11 bases, and 17 bases lay in between. CDR3 DNA sequence: TGTGCCAGCAGTGGTATCGGGAGTTATAAGCAGTATTTT. It specifies CASSGIGSYKQYF.

This clonotype was recorded at least ten times. This chain joins TRBV5-1 and TRBJ2-2, with D uncertain. This CDR3 region has 15 residues. Germline loops: CDR1 SGHRS, CDR2 YFSETQ. Trimming pared 1 base from V and 2 bases from J, leaving 9 bases between. The DNA of the CDR3 is TGCGCCAGCAGCTTGAGAAGGGAAAACACCGGGGAGCTGTTTTTT. This translates into CASSLRRENTGELFF.